A selection of T cell receptor beta chains follows, all from one sample in a study of PD-L1 blockade in urothelial cancer. Sequenced by immunoSEQ multiplex PCR; TCRdb stores in-frame clones only, minus some. This sample has about 86,000 clones, with over 75% found just once. Sequencing used PBMCs, obtained around atezolizumab (anti-PD-L1) treatment. The origin of the receptors is a man in his sixties with urothelial cancer. The CDR3 runs from the conserved cysteine through the conserved F or W. The order of the fields is J gene, D gene, clone size, V gene, CDR3 protein, CDR3 DNA. A D gene is named only where the DNA matches it firmly. A row's size may be missing; if present it is once, few, many or a size class.

j_gene: TRBJ2-7
d_gene: TRBD1
abundance: -
v_gene: TRBV9
CDR3aa: CASSAEDRMYEQYF
CDR3nt: TGTGCCAGCAGCGCAGAGGACAGGATGTACGAGCAGTACTTC

j_gene: TRBJ2-2
d_gene: -
abundance: -
v_gene: TRBV5-6
CDR3aa: CASSLSIAASGELFF
CDR3nt: TGTGCCAGCAGCTTGAGCATAGCCGCGAGCGGGGAGCTGTTTTTT

j_gene: TRBJ2-5
d_gene: TRBD2
abundance: -
v_gene: TRBV5-1
CDR3aa: CASSRWTSGMETQYF
CDR3nt: TGCGCCAGCAGCCGATGGACTAGCGGGATGGAGACCCAGTACTTC

j_gene: TRBJ2-7
d_gene: TRBD1
abundance: -
v_gene: TRBV7-8
CDR3aa: CASSLVGQGLTEQYF
CDR3nt: TGTGCCAGCAGCTTAGTGGGACAGGGGCTTACCGAGCAGTACTTC

j_gene: TRBJ2-7
d_gene: TRBD1
abundance: -
v_gene: TRBV18
CDR3aa: CASSATGGPIYEQYF
CDR3nt: TGTGCCAGCTCAGCGACAGGGGGCCCTATCTACGAGCAGTACTTC

j_gene: TRBJ2-2
d_gene: TRBD2
abundance: once
v_gene: TRBV7-2
CDR3aa: CASSKGLAENTGELFF
CDR3nt: TGTGCCAGCAGCAAAGGACTAGCGGAGAACACCGGGGAGCTGTTTTTT

j_gene: TRBJ2-3
d_gene: -
abundance: -
v_gene: TRBV5-6
CDR3aa: CASSLMSRTQYF
CDR3nt: TGTGCCAGCAGCTTGATGTCGCGTACGCAGTATTTT

j_gene: TRBJ1-1
d_gene: -
abundance: -
v_gene: TRBV7-6
CDR3aa: CASSLGSGSPMNTEAFF
CDR3nt: TGTGCCAGCAGCTTAGGGTCAGGCAGCCCTATGAACACTGAAGCTTTCTTT

j_gene: TRBJ2-5
d_gene: TRBD2
abundance: -
v_gene: TRBV5-6
CDR3aa: CASSSLAGTGETQYF
CDR3nt: TGTGCCAGCAGCTCACTAGCGGGGACGGGTGAGACCCAGTACTTC

j_gene: TRBJ2-7
d_gene: TRBD1
abundance: -
v_gene: TRBV7-9
CDR3aa: CATIGQGTYEQYF
CDR3nt: TGTGCCACGATAGGACAGGGCACCTACGAGCAGTACTTC

j_gene: TRBJ2-3
d_gene: TRBD2
abundance: few
v_gene: TRBV6-6
CDR3aa: CASSRDYLIGTDTQYF
CDR3nt: TGTGCCAGCAGTCGGGACTACCTAATAGGAACAGATACGCAGTATTTT

j_gene: TRBJ2-2
d_gene: -
abundance: -
v_gene: TRBV19
CDR3aa: CASSIPVAGELFF
CDR3nt: TGTGCCAGTAGTATTCCGGTAGCAGGGGAGCTGTTTTTT

j_gene: TRBJ1-1
d_gene: -
abundance: -
v_gene: TRBV20-1
CDR3aa: CSARLGTEAFF
CDR3nt: TGCAGTGCTAGGCTCGGCACTGAAGCTTTCTTT

j_gene: TRBJ2-3
d_gene: TRBD2
abundance: -
v_gene: TRBV4-3
CDR3aa: CASSQVGLGTSGADTQYF
CDR3nt: TGCGCCAGCAGCCAAGTCGGGCTCGGGACTAGCGGGGCAGATACGCAGTATTTT

j_gene: TRBJ2-7
d_gene: TRBD2
abundance: -
v_gene: TRBV10-2
CDR3aa: CASSRLAGVYEQYF
CDR3nt: TGCGCCAGCAGCAGACTAGCGGGAGTTTACGAGCAGTACTTC

j_gene: TRBJ2-7
d_gene: TRBD1
abundance: -
v_gene: TRBV6-6
CDR3aa: CASRGTGLSSYEQYF
CDR3nt: TGTGCCAGCAGAGGGACAGGCCTAAGCTCCTACGAGCAGTACTTC

j_gene: TRBJ1-4
d_gene: TRBD1
abundance: -
v_gene: TRBV7-9
CDR3aa: CASSSRGTNEKLFF
CDR3nt: TGTGCCAGCAGCTCCAGGGGGACTAATGAAAAACTGTTTTTT

j_gene: TRBJ1-6
d_gene: -
abundance: -
v_gene: TRBV4-1
CDR3aa: CASSIRDIIVDSPLHF
CDR3nt: TGCGCCAGCAGTATCCGGGATATAATCGTCGATTCACCCCTCCACTTT

j_gene: TRBJ1-6
d_gene: -
abundance: -
v_gene: TRBV14
CDR3aa: CASSARTALLNSPLHF
CDR3nt: TGTGCCAGCAGCGCCCGGACAGCGCTCCTTAATTCACCCCTCCACTTT

j_gene: TRBJ2-7
d_gene: TRBD1
abundance: -
v_gene: TRBV19
CDR3aa: CASSFGTGNYEQYF
CDR3nt: TGTGCCAGTAGTTTTGGGACAGGGAATTACGAGCAGTACTTC

j_gene: TRBJ1-1
d_gene: -
abundance: -
v_gene: TRBV6-5
CDR3aa: CASSRGTEAFF
CDR3nt: TGTGCCAGCAGTAGGGGCACTGAAGCTTTCTTT

j_gene: TRBJ2-5
d_gene: -
abundance: -
v_gene: TRBV15
CDR3aa: CATSRGERASRKETQYF
CDR3nt: TGTGCCACCAGCAGAGGTGAGCGGGCCAGTAGGAAAGAGACCCAGTACTTC

j_gene: TRBJ2-1
d_gene: -
abundance: -
v_gene: TRBV12-5
CDR3aa: CASGLLAESSYNEQFF
CDR3nt: TGTGCTAGTGGTTTGTTAGCGGAAAGCTCCTACAATGAGCAGTTCTTC

j_gene: TRBJ2-3
d_gene: TRBD2
abundance: -
v_gene: TRBV30
CDR3aa: CAWSVPSGLRDTQYF
CDR3nt: TGTGCCTGGAGTGTACCTAGCGGCCTACGGGATACGCAGTATTTT

j_gene: TRBJ2-3
d_gene: -
abundance: -
v_gene: TRBV13
CDR3aa: CASSSTSTDTQYF
CDR3nt: TGTGCCAGCAGTTCGACTAGCACAGATACGCAGTATTTT

j_gene: TRBJ2-3
d_gene: -
abundance: -
v_gene: TRBV20-1
CDR3aa: CSARTAIAQYF
CDR3nt: TGCAGTGCCAGGACTGCAATTGCGCAGTATTTT

j_gene: TRBJ2-1
d_gene: TRBD2
abundance: -
v_gene: TRBV27
CDR3aa: CASSFSWSGGGHLDEQFF
CDR3nt: TGTGCCAGCAGTTTTTCGTGGTCGGGGGGGGGACATTTAGATGAGCAGTTCTTC

j_gene: TRBJ1-5
d_gene: -
abundance: -
v_gene: TRBV2
CDR3aa: CASSGRRGNQPQHF
CDR3nt: TGTGCCAGCAGTGGGCGACGGGGCAATCAGCCCCAGCATTTT

j_gene: TRBJ1-2
d_gene: TRBD1
abundance: -
v_gene: TRBV28
CDR3aa: CASSPLWDRGFGYTF
CDR3nt: TGTGCCAGCAGCCCCCTATGGGACAGGGGGTTTGGCTACACCTTC

j_gene: TRBJ1-1
d_gene: TRBD1
abundance: -
v_gene: TRBV7-2
CDR3aa: CASSRGQGNTEAFF
CDR3nt: TGTGCCAGCAGCAGGGGACAGGGGAACACTGAAGCTTTCTTT

j_gene: TRBJ1-1
d_gene: TRBD1
abundance: once
v_gene: TRBV27
CDR3aa: CASSLSLGQGNTEAFF
CDR3nt: TGTGCCAGCAGTTTATCTTTGGGACAGGGGAACACTGAAGCTTTCTTT

j_gene: TRBJ1-4
d_gene: -
abundance: -
v_gene: TRBV18
CDR3aa: CASSPLRGEKLFF
CDR3nt: TGTGCCAGCTCACCACTGAGGGGGGAAAAACTGTTTTTT

j_gene: TRBJ1-5
d_gene: -
abundance: -
v_gene: TRBV2
CDR3aa: CASSEALWERPDQPQHF
CDR3nt: TGTGCCAGCAGTGAAGCGCTATGGGAGCGACCGGATCAGCCCCAGCATTTT

j_gene: TRBJ2-7
d_gene: TRBD2
abundance: -
v_gene: TRBV11-2
CDR3aa: CASSLVAGVAYEQYF
CDR3nt: TGTGCCAGCAGCTTAGTAGCGGGAGTTGCCTACGAGCAGTACTTC

j_gene: TRBJ1-2
d_gene: -
abundance: -
v_gene: TRBV19
CDR3aa: CASAPGTLVLGYTF
CDR3nt: TGTGCCAGTGCCCCGGGTACTTTGGTGCTTGGCTACACCTTC

j_gene: TRBJ2-5
d_gene: -
abundance: -
v_gene: TRBV5-4
CDR3aa: CASSGSLGQRQETQYF
CDR3nt: TGTGCCAGCAGCGGCTCCCTAGGACAGAGACAAGAGACCCAGTACTTC

j_gene: TRBJ1-4
d_gene: -
abundance: -
v_gene: TRBV5-1
CDR3aa: CASSLGSGEEKLFF
CDR3nt: TGCGCCAGCAGCTTGGGTTCAGGGGAGGAAAAACTGTTTTTT

j_gene: TRBJ1-1
d_gene: -
abundance: -
v_gene: TRBV2
CDR3aa: CASSRGGPANTEAFF
CDR3nt: TGTGCCAGCAGTCGGGGGGGCCCAGCGAACACTGAAGCTTTCTTT

j_gene: TRBJ2-3
d_gene: -
abundance: -
v_gene: TRBV30
CDR3aa: CAWSPVQGLTDTQYF
CDR3nt: TGTGCCTGGAGTCCCGTACAGGGTTTGACAGATACGCAGTATTTT

j_gene: TRBJ1-1
d_gene: -
abundance: few
v_gene: TRBV5-1
CDR3aa: CASSSAFQGNTEAFF
CDR3nt: TGCGCCAGCAGCTCGGCCTTTCAGGGGAACACTGAAGCTTTCTTT

j_gene: TRBJ1-1
d_gene: -
abundance: -
v_gene: TRBV5-1
CDR3aa: CASSLGGLNTEAFF
CDR3nt: TGCGCCAGCAGCTTGGGAGGGCTGAACACTGAAGCTTTCTTT

j_gene: TRBJ2-7
d_gene: TRBD2
abundance: once
v_gene: TRBV5-1
CDR3aa: CASSLHLGTSVYEQYF
CDR3nt: TGCGCCAGCAGCCTGCACCTCGGGACTAGCGTCTACGAGCAGTACTTC

j_gene: TRBJ2-1
d_gene: -
abundance: once
v_gene: TRBV4-1
CDR3aa: CASSQGRGGPYNEQFF
CDR3nt: TGCGCCAGCAGCCAAGGCCGCGGGGGCCCTTACAATGAGCAGTTCTTC

j_gene: TRBJ2-5
d_gene: -
abundance: -
v_gene: TRBV14
CDR3aa: CASSQDRRPAGETQYF
CDR3nt: TGTGCCAGCAGCCAAGATCGGAGGCCAGCCGGGGAGACCCAGTACTTC

j_gene: TRBJ2-3
d_gene: -
abundance: -
v_gene: TRBV19
CDR3aa: CASGGGDTQYF
CDR3nt: TGTGCCAGTGGGGGGGGCGATACGCAGTATTTT

j_gene: TRBJ2-1
d_gene: TRBD2
abundance: once
v_gene: TRBV4-3
CDR3aa: CASSLAGTSYNEQFF
CDR3nt: TGCGCCAGCAGTCTCGCCGGGACTAGTTACAATGAGCAGTTCTTC

j_gene: TRBJ1-6
d_gene: -
abundance: -
v_gene: TRBV5-4
CDR3aa: CASSRIDSSYNSPLHF
CDR3nt: TGTGCCAGCAGCCGGATAGACAGCTCCTATAATTCACCCCTCCACTTT

j_gene: TRBJ2-5
d_gene: TRBD1
abundance: few
v_gene: TRBV9
CDR3aa: CASSVGTGKETQYF
CDR3nt: TGTGCCAGCAGCGTAGGGACAGGGAAAGAGACCCAGTACTTC

j_gene: TRBJ2-3
d_gene: -
abundance: -
v_gene: TRBV5-1
CDR3aa: CASSLGGQGTDTQYF
CDR3nt: TGCGCCAGCAGCTTGGGTGGGCAGGGGACAGATACGCAGTATTTT

j_gene: TRBJ1-5
d_gene: -
abundance: -
v_gene: TRBV19
CDR3aa: CASSIVQVSPRNQPQHF
CDR3nt: TGTGCCAGTAGTATCGTGCAGGTGAGCCCGCGAAATCAGCCCCAGCATTTT

j_gene: TRBJ2-3
d_gene: TRBD2
abundance: -
v_gene: TRBV30
CDR3aa: CAWCLAGAPRGDTQYF
CDR3nt: TGTGCCTGGTGCCTAGCGGGGGCCCCCCGGGGAGATACGCAGTATTTT

j_gene: TRBJ2-1
d_gene: TRBD2
abundance: -
v_gene: TRBV6-6
CDR3aa: CASSSGTSPSPQPLF
CDR3nt: TGTGCCAGCAGTTCCGGGACTAGTCCCTCACCCCAACCGCTCTTC

j_gene: TRBJ2-1
d_gene: -
abundance: -
v_gene: TRBV29-1
CDR3aa: CSVGPQANSYNEQFF
CDR3nt: TGCAGCGTCGGTCCGCAGGCGAACTCCTACAATGAGCAGTTCTTC

j_gene: TRBJ1-1
d_gene: -
abundance: once
v_gene: TRBV6-1
CDR3aa: CASSEARRPGNTEAFF
CDR3nt: TGTGCCAGCAGTGAAGCAAGAAGGCCAGGGAACACTGAAGCTTTCTTT

j_gene: TRBJ1-2
d_gene: -
abundance: -
v_gene: TRBV19
CDR3aa: CASQTHGQSGGYTF
CDR3nt: TGTGCCAGCCAAACCCACGGACAATCGGGTGGCTACACCTTC